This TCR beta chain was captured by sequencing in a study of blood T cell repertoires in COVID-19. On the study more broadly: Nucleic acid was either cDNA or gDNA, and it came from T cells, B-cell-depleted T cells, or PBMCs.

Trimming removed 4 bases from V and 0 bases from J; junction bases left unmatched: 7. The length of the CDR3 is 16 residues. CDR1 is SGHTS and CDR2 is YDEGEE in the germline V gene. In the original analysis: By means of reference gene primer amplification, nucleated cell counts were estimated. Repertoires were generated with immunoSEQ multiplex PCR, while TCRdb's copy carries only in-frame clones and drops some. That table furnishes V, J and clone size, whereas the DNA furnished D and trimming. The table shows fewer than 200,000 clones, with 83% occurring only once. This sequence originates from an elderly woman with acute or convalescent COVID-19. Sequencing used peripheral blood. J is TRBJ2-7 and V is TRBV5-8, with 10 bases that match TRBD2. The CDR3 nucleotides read TGTGCCAGCAGCCCATTAGCGGGGGGCAGCTCCTACGAGCAGTACTTC. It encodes CASSPLAGGSSYEQYF.